Shown below are 10 T cell receptor beta chains from a single sample sequenced in a study of OX40 agonist ivuxolimab in advanced cancers. Assay used: immunoSEQ multiplex PCR; TCRdb lists only in-frame clones, some missing. This table has some 35,000 clones, 76% appearing once. Specimen: CD4+ or CD8+ T cells sorted from blood, collected in a trial of the OX40 agonist ivuxolimab. Receptor source: an adult with an advanced solid tumor such as melanoma, head and neck, liver or kidney cancer.

For the CDR3, the DNA is TGTGCCAGCAGATTTAGCGGGGCGAACACCGGGGAGCTGTTTTTT. Its protein product is CASRFSGANTGELFF. The genes are TRBV27 and TRBJ2-2, with TRBD2 matching over 8 bases. The germline CDR1 and CDR2 sequences are MNHEY and SMNVEV (reference sequence). The V and J ends lost 6 bases and 0 bases, in that order; junction bases with no gene match: 3. The CDR3 is made up of 15 amino acids.

DNA of the CDR3: TGTGCCAGCAGTGAGCGGGCTAGTGCCAAAACATTTCAGTACTTC. This codes for CASSERASAKTFQYF. This sequence joins TRBV6-1 and TRBJ2-4; possible D gene TRBD2, 5 bases. The CDR3 is 15 amino acids. Trimming cost V 3 bases and J 11 bases, with 20 bases left between them. Germline V lookup: CDR1 MNHNS, CDR2 SASEGT.

The chain couples TRBV23-1 to TRBJ2-5; D not certain. The last part of the DNA fits TRBJ2-7 better; the J call may be wrong. TRBV23-1 is sorted into the ORF group, with uncertain function. This CDR3 has 18 residues. Here the CDR3 DNA reads TGCGCCAGCAGTCACCCATTCACGGGCGCCATTCACTCCTACGAGCAGTACTTC. Its translation: CASSHPFTGAIHSYEQYF.

This chain connects TRBV29-1 to TRBJ1-5; tentatively, D is TRBD1 (6 bases). Germline CDR1 reads SQVTM; CDR2 reads ANQGSEA. The V end lost 5 bases, the J end lost 5 bases, and 16 bases lay between the germline ends. This CDR3 has 14 amino acids. CDR3 sequence: CSVKPQGRDQPQHF. The CDR3 DNA sequence: TGCAGCGTTAAGCCACAGGGAAGGGATCAGCCCCAGCATTTT.

This clone has a handful of counts. The genes are TRBV2 and TRBJ2-7; D gene ambiguous. The CDR3 loop spans 13 amino acids. Germline loops: CDR1 SNHLY, CDR2 FYNNEI. The V end was cut by 6 bases, the J end by 6 bases, with 15 bases between. The CDR3 region has the DNA TGTGCCAGCAGACGCGACTCCGCTCCCGAGCAGTACTTC. This codes for CASRRDSAPEQYF.

The CDR3 reads CASSLSRSGNTIYF. The CDR3 bases are TGTGCCAGCAGCTTATCCAGATCTGGAAACACCATATATTTT. The J gene is TRBJ1-3, the V gene TRBV7-9; D is uncertain. Deletions cut 2 bases from V and 1 base from J, with 6 bases between. This CDR3 comprises 14 residues. Germline loops: CDR1 SEHNR, CDR2 FQNEAQ (reference sequence).

The gene calls are TRBV4-1 and TRBJ2-5; unclear D gene. The germline V gene has CDR1 MGHRA and CDR2 YSYEKL. Trimming shortened V by 0 bases and J by 2 bases, and 19 bases separated the two germline ends. The CDR3 spans 18 residues. CDR3 in DNA: TGCGCCAGCAGCCAAGATCAAGCCCAGCTAAGGAAGCAAGAGACCCAGTACTTC. Translated, it gives CASSQDQAQLRKQETQYF.

The V and J genes are TRBV11-2 and TRBJ2-2; 8 nucleotides match TRBD2. CDR1 is SGHAT and CDR2 is FQNNGV in the germline V gene. The CDR3 is 15 amino acids. Trimming at V came to 4 bases and at J to 4 bases, leaving 5 bases not matched to a gene. The CDR3 sequence is CASSSQRGLTGELFF. CDR3 DNA: TGTGCCAGCAGCTCCCAGCGGGGGCTCACCGGGGAGCTGTTTTTT.

Points on this clone: A junction end diverges from the germline sequence, so it may reflect a read error. The V call is TRBV6-5, the J call TRBJ1-1; 8 nucleotides agree with TRBD1. From germline, CDR1 is MNHEY and CDR2 SVGAGI. This CDR3 has 15 residues. For the CDR3, the DNA is TGTGCCAGCAGTTACTCGTCAGGGGGCTACACTGGAGCTTTCTTT. It codes for CASSYSSGGYTGAFF.

J is TRBJ2-1 and V is TRBV7-7; the match to TRBD2 covers 11 bases. The CDR3 contains 17 residues. Germline CDR1 is SSHAT and CDR2 is FNYEAQ (reference sequence). V lost 1 base and J lost 2; bases outside the gene matches: 4. The CDR3 coding sequence is TGTGCCAGCAGCTTAGGTAGCGGGGGGGGGACCTACAATGAGCAGTTCTTC. This gives the protein CASSLGSGGGTYNEQFF.